This note documents a single T cell receptor beta chain sequence. The antigen is unknown. CDR3 size: 15 residues. Trimming removed 0 bases at V and 0 bases at J, with 6 bases between. Germline V gene sequence: CDR1 KGHSH, CDR2 LQKENI. The sample is drawn from a study of T cell responses to AZD1222 COVID-19 vaccine. Study results and caveats: Repertoires were obtained solely post-peak T cell response. Donors were chiefly white British, with a greater number of females, and clonal diversity was perhaps underestimated. Two AZD1222 doses significantly raised spike-specific TCR breadth and depth over controls.

The protocol was immunoSEQ multiplex PCR, while the TCRdb copy is restricted to in-frame clones and leaves out a portion. Among some 150,000 clones listed, about 92% were seen once. This chain connects TRBV18 to TRBJ2-1; D unresolved. Source: peripheral blood, taken 28 days after the second AZD1222 dose. This clonotype was obtained from an adult who received the AZD1222 COVID-19 vaccine. The CDR3, as DNA: TGTGCCAGCTCACCACCGGGGTTCTCCTACAATGAGCAGTTCTTC. This translates into CASSPPGFSYNEQFF.